This T cell receptor (beta chain) was captured in a study of control samples from healthy donors and cancer patients. Data came from immunoSEQ multiplex PCR; TCRdb stores just in-frame clones and leaves some out. Of about 130,000 clones listed, just under 95% are singletons. This CDR3 is built from 17 residues. With 5 bases removed from V and 0 bases from J, the gap between germline ends came to 16 bases. The germline gives CDR1 SEHNR, CDR2 FQNEAQ (reference sequence). This clonotype was obtained from a man aged 55 to 70 with colorectal cancer. The source material was PBMCs. This chain links TRBV7-9 with TRBJ1-4; D gene uncertain. The CDR3 DNA sequence: TGTGCCAGCAGCCCCCCCCCTGGCCGATCAACTAATGAAAAACTGTTTTTT. This translates into CASSPPPGRSTNEKLFF. Complete variable domain (other parts from reference TRBV7-9 and TRBJ1-4): DTGVSQNPRHKITKRGQNVTFRCDPISEHNRLYWYRQTLGQGPEFLTYFQNEAQLEKSRLLSDRFSAERPKGSFSTLEIQRTEQGDSAMYLCASSPPPGRSTNEKLFFGSGTQLSVL.